This T cell receptor beta chain was documented in a study of T cells in lung cancer brain metastases (dated by TCRdb to between 2018 and 2020). Background on the whole study: Most of the roughly 20 patients had a history of tobacco use, with a median of approximately 40 pack-years. Of the patients, under twelve were female and 8 or 9 were male, and their median age at first diagnosis was around 57 years. The primary and brain metastasis specimens were acquired a median of around 380 days apart. The study compared TCR beta CDR3 repertoires between fully resected primary non-small cell lung cancers and paired brain metastases. The cohort comprised around 20 patients contributing 40 or so specimens, one primary lung lesion and one brain metastasis each. An average DNA integrity number of around 4.1 was found in both primary and metastatic specimens, and no significant difference was detected between sites. Of the roughly 20 patients, 15 to 18 received no interval therapy between resection of the primary and resection of the metastasis.

Patients had resection either for delayed recurrence of a solitary brain metastasis or for synchronous oligometastatic disease. Patients with a history of multiple malignancies were excluded so that cancers other than NSCLC would not be included. Tumor areas were macrodissected from about 5 deparaffinized around 9.1 um unstained sections under guidance from marked H&E slides. Every specimen was formalin-fixed and paraffin-embedded (FFPE). Genomic DNA was extracted using the AllPrep DNA/RNA FFPE Kit. General study outcomes and caveats: DNA fragmentation in the FFPE samples may have kept the complete infiltrating T cell repertoire from being retrieved. Significantly fewer unique productive clones were found in brain metastases than in paired primaries (median roughly 1,500 versus 4,600). Most clones were lesion-specific, with limited overlap between paired lesions (mean Morisita index approximately 0.24). In brain metastases, the ten most abundant clones accounted for a significantly larger fraction of the repertoire than in primaries, a finding that suggests clonal expansion. The study could not control for the effects of preoperative corticosteroids on T cell infiltration in brain metastases.

The CDR1 and CDR2 encoded by the germline V gene are MNHEY and SVGAGI. Relative to germline, V is 6 bases shorter and J is 0 bases shorter, with 6 bases between their ends. From its cysteine to its phenylalanine, the CDR3 spans 13 amino acids. Of the read, only the CDR3 DNA is kept; its 39 bases are in frame from base 1. Between 2.24 and 4.92 ug genomic DNA was input per sample, with paired samples receiving equal DNA input. TCR beta libraries were constructed in two PCR steps with the immunoSEQ hsTCRbeta Kit, which uses multiplexed V and J gene primers. Pooled libraries, together with positive and negative controls, were sequenced on an Illumina MiSeq with a 100-cycle paired-end protocol. As for how the authors treated the data: Raw data were processed by the immunoSEQ vendor into normalized, annotated TCR beta repertoire reports. Richness was defined as the number of unique clones by nucleotide sequence, and the iChao1 and Efron-Thisted estimators were used to extrapolate total richness. Paired lesions were characterized and compared using Pielou's evenness, Simpson's index, top-ten clone proportional abundance, and the Morisita overlap index. TCRdb holds this immuneACCESS table with in-frame rearrangements only. Some clones are missing; in checked studies, unresolved V genes explain under half, and the rest has no known cause. For V, J and clone size, that table is used; D and trimming come from the DNA. This sample comprises 700 or so clones, roughly 92% of them detected only once. The ten largest make up around 6.5% of the sample.

The table lists this clone with a few counts. This clone's antigen is unknown. The input lacks base qualities; no much larger clone sits a single base away. The sample was tumor tissue from a brain metastasis. The cell subset or site tag for this specimen amounts to: paired resected brain metastasis. The clonotype was recovered from a man aged 55-75 years with non-small cell lung cancer that had spread to the brain. The chain is assembled from TRBV6-5 and TRBJ1-5, with the D segment identity uncertain. The base sequence is TGTGCCAGCAGGCAGTCTAGCAATCAGCCCCAGCATTTT. This encodes CASRQSSNQPQHF.